Presented here are 23 T cell receptor beta chains from one specimen sequenced in a study of CD8+CD57+ T cells in acquired aplastic anemia. According to the study, genomic DNA was the template for TCR beta VDJ and CDR3 profiling. A single record per CDR3 protein comes from TCRdb applying MiXCR to the reads. Of about 240,000 distinct CDR3 sequences listed, around 43% are singletons. Sequenced patients had shown CD8+CD57+ cell expansion by flow cytometry. Specimen: sorted CD4+, CD8+, or CD8+CD57+ T cells (not recorded which) from PBMCs. The source of these receptors is a human donor with aplastic anemia.

The chain combines TRBV25-1 with TRBJ2-2; 8 bases map to TRBD1. The junction had 6 bases not matched to a gene; V was cut back by 1 base and J by 5 bases. CDR3 length equals 16 residues. Germline CDR1 is MGHDK and CDR2 is SYGVNS. The CDR3 is CASSELLGQETGELFF. Here the CDR3 DNA reads TGTGCCAGCAGTGAATTGCTGGGACAGGAGACCGGGGAGCTGTTTTTT.

Notes on this clonotype: A much larger clone is a single base away; this may be a read error. This chain uses TRBV19 with TRBJ2-2; TRBD2 agrees at 9 bases. CDR1 and CDR2 from the germline V gene are LNHDA and SQIVND (reference sequence). V lost 7 bases to trimming and J lost 4 bases; unmatched junction nucleotides: 7. CDR3 length: 15 residues. CDR3: CASMVREGITGELFF. In nucleotides, the CDR3 is TGTGCCAGTATGGTGCGGGAGGGTATCACCGGGGAGCTGTTTTTT.

This rearrangement joins TRBV11-2 to TRBJ1-2; D may be TRBD1 (5 bases). This CDR3 spans 13 amino acids. In germline, CDR1 is SGHAT, CDR2 FQNNGV. The ends were cut back, 7 bases at V and 3 bases at J, with 12 bases in the middle. CDR3 in amino acids: CASTLGGDYGYTF. In DNA, the CDR3 is TGTGCCAGCACTCTCGGGGGGGACTATGGCTACACCTTC.

The sample holds one count of this clonotype. A much more abundant neighbour one base away suggests this may be a read error. The chain carries TRBV7-9 and TRBJ1-1, with D possibly TRBD1 on 6 matching bases. The germline V gene has CDR1 SEHNR and CDR2 FQNEAQ (reference sequence). The CDR3 contains 13 residues. The CDR3 DNA sequence: TGTGCCAGCAGGCTAGACCCCGACAGGTCGGTTCTCTTT. It specifies CASRLDPDRSVLF. Using reference TRBV7-9 and TRBJ1-1 for the parts outside the CDR3, the full variable domain is DTGVSQNPRHKITKRGQNVTFRCDPISEHNRLYWYRQTLGQGPEFLTYFQNEAQLEKSRLLSDRFSAERPKGSFSTLEIQRTEQGDSAMYLCASRLDPDRSVLFGQGTRLTVV.

This clonotype was picked up many times. V gene TRBV14 combines with J gene TRBJ1-2, with D unclear. Germline assignment: CDR1 SGHDN and CDR2 FVKESK. V was clipped by 5 bases and J by 3 bases, with 7 bases between them. The CDR3 is 12 amino acids. CDR3 coding DNA: TGTGCCAGCAGCAACCGATACTATGGCTACACCTTC. The encoded protein is CASSNRYYGYTF.

V is TRBV25-1 and J is TRBJ1-1; 7 bases align to TRBD1. Losses at the gene ends were 8 bases for V and 1 base for J; bases not matched to a gene: 7. The CDR3 contains 14 residues. Germline V gene data show CDR1 as MGHDK and CDR2 as SYGVNS. The CDR3 protein is CASGHRGPNTEAFF. In nucleotides, the CDR3 is TGTGCCAGCGGCCACAGGGGCCCGAACACTGAAGCTTTCTTT.

This chain uses TRBV18 with TRBJ1-1, with D possibly TRBD1 on 6 matching bases. This CDR3 spans 17 amino acids. With 1 base removed from V and 0 bases from J, the gap between germline ends came to 15 bases. CDR1 and CDR2 (germline): KGHSH, LQKENI. CDR3 in amino acids: CASSPQRYRVMNTEAFF. CDR3 nucleotide sequence: TGTGCCAGCTCACCACAACGGTACAGGGTCATGAACACTGAAGCTTTCTTT.

The chain employs TRBV10-3 and TRBJ2-5; 9 positions match TRBD1. V lost 6 bases and J lost 5; bases outside the gene matches: 7. The CDR3 is made up of 14 amino acids. Germline CDR1 ENHRY, CDR2 SYGVKD. CDR3 residues: CAIRGDREGETQYF. The CDR3 DNA reads TGTGCCATCAGAGGGGACAGGGAGGGGGAGACCCAGTACTTC.

Comments on this clonotype: At one of its ends the junction is not consistent with the germline gene, which may arise from a read error. The gene calls are TRBV10-3 and TRBJ2-1; D not resolved. The CDR3 totals 16 residues. From germline, CDR1 is ENHRY and CDR2 SYGVKD. The DNA for the CDR3 is TGTGCCAGCAGTTACTCGTCAATAGGTCCAGGCGGTGAGCAGTTCTTC. As protein: CASSYSSIGPGGEQFF.

The chain uses TRBV2 and TRBJ1-2; tentatively, D is TRBD1 (6 bases). The CDR3 sequence is 12 residues long. V shed 3 bases and J shed 9 bases, with 11 bases lying between them. Germline V gene data show CDR1 as SNHLY and CDR2 as FYNNEI. The CDR3 spells CASSEEQGSYTF. The CDR3 DNA follows: TGTGCCAGCAGTGAGGAACAGGGAAGCTACACCTTC.

The CDR3 DNA follows: TGTGCCAGTAGGGACCAAGGCGGAGCCCAGTACTTC. This encodes CASRDQGGAQYF. J is TRBJ2-5 and V is TRBV19; no reliable D call. The CDR3 runs to 12 residues. CDR1 is LNHDA, CDR2 SQIVND, per germline (reference sequence). V lost 6 bases and J lost 9, with 14 bases in between.

The rearrangement joins TRBV5-1 to TRBJ1-6; maybe TRBD1 (5 bases). CDR3 length equals 17 residues. Germline assignment: CDR1 SGHRS and CDR2 YFSETQ. The V and J ends lost 0 bases and 10 bases respectively, with 20 bases between them. CDR3 sequence reads: CASSLDWSGDPPSPLHF. CDR3 in DNA: TGCGCCAGCAGCTTGGATTGGAGCGGGGACCCTCCCTCACCCCTCCACTTT.

This clonotype has ten or more counts. The chain is built from TRBV5-6 and TRBJ2-1, with D tentatively TRBD2 (5 bases). Between the trimmed V and J ends, which lost 4 bases and 9 bases, there was a span of 14 bases. The CDR3 is 13 amino acids. Per the germline V gene, CDR1 is SGHDT and CDR2 is YYEEEE. The CDR3 here is CASSTGSRPEQFF. The CDR3 bases are TGTGCCAGCAGCACGGGGTCGAGACCTGAGCAGTTCTTC.

This clonotype was detected ten times or more. The rearrangement uses TRBV10-2 and TRBJ1-5, with TRBD1 matching over 8 bases. Germline assignment: CDR1 WSHSY and CDR2 SAAADI. The CDR3 runs to 15 residues. V lost 4 bases and J lost 4; bases outside the gene matches: 6. This chain's CDR3 is CASSGGTGPNQPQHF. The CDR3 nucleotides read TGCGCCAGCAGTGGGGGGACAGGACCAAATCAGCCCCAGCATTTT.

The chain uses TRBV19 and TRBJ1-3; 8 nucleotides align to TRBD1. This CDR3 has 15 amino acids. V dropped 3 bases and J dropped 2; count of bases not matched to a gene: 3. Germline values: CDR1 LNHDA, CDR2 SQIVND (reference sequence). The CDR3 here is CASSMRRGPGNTIYF. The CDR3 DNA reads as TGTGCCAGTAGTATGCGCAGGGGGCCTGGAAACACCATATATTTT.

As concerns this clonotype: This CDR3 is missing its conserved last phenylalanine or tryptophan, likely due to a read error. The chain has TRBV14 and TRBJ1-2; D call uncertain. Deletions cut 3 bases from V and 4 bases from J, with 9 bases between. Germline CDR1 and CDR2: SGHDN and FVKESK. There are 13 residues in the CDR3. The CDR3 here is CASSHTRSYGYTS. CDR3 in DNA: TGTGCCAGCAGCCATACACGGAGCTATGGCTACACCTCC.

The CDR3: CASSLNGGGLPTDTQYF. The CDR3 DNA is TGTGCCAGTAGTTTGAACGGCGGGGGACTCCCTACGGATACGCAGTATTTT. This chain uses TRBV19 with TRBJ2-3; 7 nucleotides line up with TRBD2. The CDR3 sequence is 17 residues long. The germline gives CDR1 LNHDA, CDR2 SQIVND (reference sequence). J lost 6 bases, V lost 5 bases, and 17 bases had no gene match. The entire variable domain, with the rest obtained from reference TRBV19 and TRBJ2-3, is as follows: DGGITQSPKYLFRKEGQNVTLSCEQNLNHDAMYWYRQDPGQGLRLIYYSQIVNDFQKGDIAEGYSVSREKKESFPLTVTSAQKNPTAFYLCASSLNGGGLPTDTQYFGPGTRLTVL.

The chain employs TRBV20-1 and TRBJ2-3; 15 bases fit TRBD2. Germline loops: CDR1 DFQATT, CDR2 SNEGSKA (reference sequence). The trim removed 5 bases at V and 2 bases at J, leaving 8 bases unmatched. The CDR3 consists of 17 residues. Here the CDR3 reads CSASPGLAGGNTDTQYF. Written as DNA, the CDR3 is TGCAGTGCTTCCCCGGGACTAGCGGGAGGAAACACAGATACGCAGTATTTT.

This rearrangement joins TRBV13 to TRBJ2-7; 9 bases map to TRBD1. Germline CDR1 is PRHDT and CDR2 is FYEKMQ (reference sequence). V lost 6 bases, J lost 5 bases, and 11 bases stayed unmatched. The CDR3 runs 15 residues. CDR3 in DNA: TGTGCCAGCAGTCACAGGGGGCGGCCAGCGGACGAGCAGTACTTC. This codes for CASSHRGRPADEQYF.

The table lists this clonotype with many counts. The chain carries TRBV12-3 or TRBV12-4 and TRBJ2-2; no clear D gene. The CDR3 totals 12 residues. Trimming removed 3 bases at V and 5 bases at J, with 4 bases between. In DNA form, the CDR3 reads TGTGCCAGCAGTTTCGTGACCGGGGAGCTGTTTTTT. Amino acid sequence: CASSFVTGELFF.

This clonotype was counted many times. The V gene is TRBV12-3 or TRBV12-4, the J gene TRBJ1-2; D uncertain. The V end was cut by 2 bases, the J end by 2 bases, with 9 bases between. CDR3 length equals 14 residues. The DNA of the CDR3 is TGTGCCAGCAGTTTACTGAGATGGAACTATGGCTACACCTTC. This sequence encodes CASSLLRWNYGYTF.

The rearrangement links TRBV29-1 to TRBJ1-5; TRBD1 might be the D (5 bases). The germline V and J ends were trimmed by 4 bases and 3 bases, with 13 bases remaining between them. Germline loops: CDR1 SQVTM, CDR2 ANQGSEA. The CDR3 has 14 amino acids. CDR3 DNA sequence: TGCAGCGTTGCAGCCGGGACTGTCAATCAGCCCCAGCATTTT. Amino acid sequence: CSVAAGTVNQPQHF.

V gene TRBV7-9 combines with J gene TRBJ2-1, with 7 nucleotides matching TRBD2. Germline lookup yields CDR1 SEHNR and CDR2 FQNEAQ (reference sequence). Trimming removed 5 bases from V and 12 bases from J; junction bases left unmatched: 13. This CDR3 region has 14 residues. The CDR3 reads CASSPAGTTDTQFF. The CDR3 nucleotides read TGTGCCAGCAGCCCAGCGGGGACCACAGATACGCAGTTCTTC.